The 31 T cell receptor beta chains below were found in one sample sequenced in a study of T cell changes during pregnancy in multiple sclerosis. Libraries were prepared by immunoSEQ multiplex PCR; TCRdb keeps only in-frame clonotypes and omits some of them. This sample has around 50,000 clones, with approximately 91% found just once. The material sequenced was peripheral blood, taken after pregnancy. These receptors all stem from a female donor in good health, enrolled as a control in a pregnancy study.

V usage is TRBV19 and J usage is TRBJ1-2; 11 bases are shared with TRBD1. V lost 5 bases to trimming and J lost 2 bases; unmatched junction nucleotides: 1. This CDR3 spans 14 amino acids. Germline CDR1 reads LNHDA; CDR2 reads SQIVND (reference sequence). The CDR3 reads CASSGQGANYGYTF. CDR3 in DNA: TGTGCCAGTAGTGGACAGGGGGCCAACTATGGCTACACCTTC.

The CDR3 DNA is TGTGCCAGCAGCCCGGACTATCACCCTAGCACAGATACGCAGTATTTT. It codes for CASSPDYHPSTDTQYF. The chain couples TRBV5-4 to TRBJ2-3, with a tentative D call TRBD2 (6 bases). CDR3 length equals 16 residues. The V gene's germline CDR1 is SGHNT and CDR2 YYREEE (reference sequence). V was pared by 4 bases and J by 0 bases, with 15 bases between.

The chain uses TRBV6-1 and TRBJ2-3; 10 positions match TRBD2. CDR3 length: 16 residues. Trimming at V came to 4 bases and at J to 4 bases, leaving 8 bases not matched to a gene. Germline CDR1 reads MNHNS; CDR2 reads SASEGT. The CDR3 region is CASSGTQSGGADTQYF. As DNA, the CDR3 is TGTGCCAGCAGTGGAACCCAAAGCGGGGGGGCAGATACGCAGTATTTT.

V gene TRBV4-1 combines with J gene TRBJ1-2; 12 nucleotides match TRBD1. V lost 0 bases to trimming and J lost 7 bases; unmatched junction nucleotides: 6. The CDR3 runs 16 residues. CDR1 and CDR2 from the germline V gene are MGHRA and YSYEKL. CDR3 sequence (DNA): TGCGCCAGCAGCCAAGATCGAGGGACAGGGGGCTTTGGCTACACCTTC. Translation: CASSQDRGTGGFGYTF.

The chain couples TRBV5-4 to TRBJ2-2, with TRBD1 matching over 8 bases. Trimming took 4 bases from V and 4 from J; bases not matched to a gene: 3. CDR1 SGHNT and CDR2 YYREEE come from the germline V gene (reference sequence). This CDR3 comprises 14 residues. The CDR3, as DNA: TGTGCCAGCAGCCTCGACAGGGGCACCGGGGAGCTGTTTTTT. Its translation: CASSLDRGTGELFF.

This chain uses TRBV28 with TRBJ1-4; possible D gene TRBD1, 5 bases. Between the trimmed V and J ends, which lost 2 bases and 9 bases, there was a span of 16 bases. The CDR3 is made up of 15 amino acids. CDR1 and CDR2 from the germline V gene are MDHEN and SYDVKM. The CDR3 DNA follows: TGTGCCAGCAGTTTAGATCACGGGGGAGGTAAAAAACTGTTTTTT. This gives the protein CASSLDHGGGKKLFF. Full variable domain (outside the CDR3, taken from reference TRBV28 and TRBJ1-4): DVKVTQSSRYLVKRTGEKVFLECVQDMDHENMFWYRQDPGLGLRLIYFSYDVKMKEKGDIPEGYSVSREKKERFSLILESASTNQTSMYLCASSLDHGGGKKLFFGSGTQLSVL.

The chain employs TRBV28 and TRBJ1-3; 9 bases line up with TRBD1. The germline gives CDR1 MDHEN, CDR2 SYDVKM. The CDR3 is 17 amino acids. The J segment lost 3 bases and the V segment lost 4 bases, leaving 10 bases of the junction unmatched. CDR3 nucleotide sequence: TGTGCCAGCAGTTCCCTACCGGGACAGGGAGGTGGAAACACCATATATTTT. It codes for CASSSLPGQGGGNTIYF. Together with reference TRBV28 and TRBJ1-3, the CDR3 gives the full variable domain: DVKVTQSSRYLVKRTGEKVFLECVQDMDHENMFWYRQDPGLGLRLIYFSYDVKMKEKGDIPEGYSVSREKKERFSLILESASTNQTSMYLCASSSLPGQGGGNTIYFGEGSWLTVV.

The table lists this clone with a count of one. This rearrangement joins TRBV28 to TRBJ2-4, with 8 positions matching TRBD1. The CDR3 covers 16 residues. With 3 bases clipped from V and 5 bases from J, the junction kept 9 bases outside the gene matches. CDR1 is MDHEN and CDR2 is SYDVKM in the germline V gene. The CDR3 bases are TGTGCCAGCAGTTTGCCAGGGGGCGCATCCCAAAACATTCAGTACTTC. This gives the protein CASSLPGGASQNIQYF.

The rearrangement uses TRBV5-8 and TRBJ1-2, with no clear D. This CDR3 is built from 14 residues. CDR1 SGHTS and CDR2 YDEGEE come from the germline V gene. V lost 0 bases, J lost 7 bases, and 13 bases lay in between. For the CDR3, the DNA is TGTGCCAGCAGCTTGGAACTCCCGTTAAGTGGCTACACCTTC. As protein: CASSLELPLSGYTF.

The count of this clone is one. The chain has TRBV4-3 and TRBJ1-3, with D possibly being TRBD1 (5 bases). This CDR3 comprises 14 residues. Germline V gene data show CDR1 as LGHNA and CDR2 as YSLEER. V lost 1 base to trimming and J lost 2 bases, with 6 bases between them. CDR3: CASSQGGAGNTIYF. The DNA of the CDR3 is TGCGCCAGCAGCCAAGGGGGGGCTGGAAACACCATATATTTT.

V usage is TRBV11-1 and J usage is TRBJ1-6, with D unclear. Looked up from germline, CDR1 is SGHAT and CDR2 is FQDESV (reference sequence). Trimming removed 3 bases from V and 9 bases from J, with 12 bases in between. There are 14 residues in the CDR3. This CDR3 is CASSFLRPRSPLHF. In DNA form, the CDR3 reads TGTGCCAGCAGCTTCCTCAGGCCCCGTTCACCCCTCCACTTT.

CDR3 in DNA: TGTGCCAGCAGCCTACTAGGCCTTGAGCAGTTCTTC. It encodes CASSLLGLEQFF. This chain links TRBV7-2 with TRBJ2-1, with a weak D call TRBD2 (5 bases). V was clipped by 5 bases and J by 9 bases, with 11 bases between them. The V gene's germline CDR1 is SGHTA and CDR2 FQGNSA. This CDR3 comprises 12 residues.

This clone occurred a few times. This chain links TRBV2 with TRBJ2-1, with D tentatively TRBD1 (6 bases). The CDR3 loop spans 15 amino acids. V was clipped by 7 bases and J by 6 bases, with 19 bases between them. Germline loops: CDR1 SNHLY, CDR2 FYNNEI. The CDR3 nucleotides are TGTGCCAGCACCCCACTTGTGGGGGCCTCCAATGAGCAGTTCTTC. Translation: CASTPLVGASNEQFF.

The chain couples TRBV5-1 to TRBJ2-6; TRBD2 aligns across 11 bases. There are 19 residues in the CDR3. Germline CDR1 is SGHRS and CDR2 is YFSETQ. V dropped 0 bases and J dropped 1; count of bases not matched to a gene: 6. CDR3 nucleotide sequence: TGCGCCAGCAGCTTGGTAGTAGCGGGAGGGCCATCTGGGGCCAACGTCCTGACTTTC. It codes for CASSLVVAGGPSGANVLTF.

The chain has TRBV28 and TRBJ2-5, with D maybe TRBD1 (6 bases). The CDR3 runs 16 residues. V was pared by 6 bases and J by 0 bases, with 17 bases between. Germline loops: CDR1 MDHEN, CDR2 SYDVKM. The CDR3 nucleotides read TGTGCCAGCAGGCGAAAACAGGGCTCGGACCAAGAGACCCAGTACTTC. It specifies CASRRKQGSDQETQYF.

This clone has only one observation. This rearrangement joins TRBV6-1 to TRBJ2-3, with TRBD1 matching 10 bases. Germline loops: CDR1 MNHNS, CDR2 SASEGT. J gave up 1 base and V 6 bases, and 4 bases lay outside the gene matches. The length of the CDR3 is 15 residues. The CDR3 DNA reads as TGTGCCAGCAGACCCGGGACAGGGGGCACAGATACGCAGTATTTT. It encodes CASRPGTGGTDTQYF.

In nucleotides, the CDR3 is TGTGCCAGCAGCTTAGCCCGCGGAGGCGGGAGGCACACCGGGGAGCTGTTTTTT. Its protein is CASSLARGGGRHTGELFF. The chain recombines TRBV7-9 with TRBJ2-2, with TRBD2 matching 8 bases. CDR1 and CDR2 (germline): SEHNR, FQNEAQ (reference sequence). The CDR3 runs 18 residues. The V and J ends lost 0 bases and 3 bases, in that order; junction bases with no gene match: 9.

The V and J genes are TRBV6-1 and TRBJ1-3; D remains ambiguous. The CDR3 contains 15 residues. From germline, CDR1 is MNHNS and CDR2 SASEGT. Trimming took 5 bases from V and 1 from J, leaving 12 bases between them. The CDR3: CASSLAGMSGNTIYF. In DNA form, the CDR3 reads TGTGCCAGCAGTCTTGCGGGGATGTCTGGAAACACCATATATTTT.

This clone was recorded a few times. This chain connects TRBV18 to TRBJ1-1, with TRBD1 as a possible D gene (6 bases). CDR3 length: 13 residues. Germline V CDR1 and CDR2: KGHSH, LQKENI. Trimming pared 5 bases from V and 4 bases from J, leaving 11 bases between. In DNA, the CDR3 is TGTGCCAGCTCAGTACAGGGCGGCACTGAAGCTTTCTTT. Encoded protein: CASSVQGGTEAFF.

CDR3 DNA sequence: TGTGCCAGCAGTTTCGGGGGAGGTAGAACAGATACGCAGTATTTT. Residues: CASSFGGGRTDTQYF. The chain carries TRBV28 and TRBJ2-3; perhaps TRBD2 as D (6 bases). This CDR3 is 15 amino acids long. Deletions cut 3 bases from V and 3 bases from J, with 13 bases between. CDR1 and CDR2 from the germline V gene are MDHEN and SYDVKM. The variable domain in full, with the rest retrieved from reference TRBV28 and TRBJ2-3, is DVKVTQSSRYLVKRTGEKVFLECVQDMDHENMFWYRQDPGLGLRLIYFSYDVKMKEKGDIPEGYSVSREKKERFSLILESASTNQTSMYLCASSFGGGRTDTQYFGPGTRLTVL.

The chain combines TRBV15 with TRBJ2-3; D not certain. Trimming took off 0 bases at V and 3 bases at J, with 4 bases between the two ends. Germline V CDR1 and CDR2: LNHNV, YYDKDF (reference sequence). The length of the CDR3 is 13 residues. CDR3 region: CATSRESTDTQYF. CDR3 nucleotide sequence: TGTGCCACCAGCAGAGAATCGACAGATACGCAGTATTTT.

The chain combines TRBV27 with TRBJ2-2; unclear D gene. Germline V gene sequence: CDR1 MNHEY, CDR2 SMNVEV (reference sequence). The CDR3 is made up of 13 amino acids. The V and J ends lost 3 bases and 1 base respectively, with 3 bases between them. The CDR3: CASSFLNTGELFF. For the CDR3, the DNA is TGTGCCAGCAGTTTTCTGAACACCGGGGAGCTGTTTTTT.

The chain joins TRBV5-1 to TRBJ1-1; 9 bases agree with TRBD1. The CDR3 length is 17 residues. V trimming: 7 bases; J trimming: 4 bases; junction bases outside the gene matches: 17. CDR1 is SGHRS and CDR2 is YFSETQ in the germline V gene. The CDR3 reads CASADQPSGTGSTEAFF. Here the CDR3 DNA reads TGCGCCAGCGCAGACCAACCTTCCGGGACAGGGAGCACTGAAGCTTTCTTT.

This chain connects TRBV13 to TRBJ1-1, with TRBD1 as a possible D gene (5 bases). Germline lookup yields CDR1 PRHDT and CDR2 FYEKMQ (reference sequence). This CDR3 contains 15 residues. The V end lost 6 bases, the J end lost 3 bases, and 17 bases lay between the germline ends. CDR3 sequence: CASRVRGGRDTEAFF. CDR3 coding DNA: TGTGCCAGCAGGGTTCGGGGGGGGAGGGACACTGAAGCTTTCTTT.

In its sample, this clone was seen once. CDR3 sequence (DNA): TGTGCCAGCAGCCCCATGAGGTCTAGTGAGCTCTATGGCTACACCTTC. It is translated as CASSPMRSSELYGYTF. The chain has TRBV7-8 and TRBJ1-2; D remains unclear. The CDR3 contains 16 residues. Germline CDR1 is SGHVS and CDR2 is FQNEAQ. The V end lost 5 bases, the J end lost 4 bases, and 20 bases lay between the germline ends. Based on the CDR3 plus reference TRBV7-8 and TRBJ1-2, the full variable domain is GAGVSQSPRYKVAKRGQDVALRCDPISGHVSLFWYQQALGQGPEFLTYFQNEAQLDKSGLPSDRFFAERPEGSVSTLKIQRTQQEDSAVYLCASSPMRSSELYGYTFGSGTRLTVV.

The CDR3 DNA reads TGTGCCAGTAGTCAGAGAACCGTTGACCCAAACGAGGGCTATGGCTACACCTTC. It is translated as CASSQRTVDPNEGYGYTF. The chain uses TRBV19 and TRBJ1-2; D unresolved. Germline loops: CDR1 LNHDA, CDR2 SQIVND (reference sequence). This CDR3 region has 18 residues. V was clipped by 5 bases and J by 4 bases, with 26 bases between them.

The chain couples TRBV5-1 to TRBJ1-6, with D unclear. The CDR3 runs 16 residues. V lost 0 bases and J 7 bases, leaving 14 bases between the germline ends. Looked up from germline, CDR1 is SGHRS and CDR2 is YFSETQ. The CDR3 DNA follows: TGCGCCAGCAGCTTGGTCGCAGAGAGGGTGAATTCACCCCTCCACTTT. Its protein is CASSLVAERVNSPLHF. Full variable domain (rest looked up from reference TRBV5-1 and TRBJ1-6): KAGVTQTPRYLIKTRGQQVTLSCSPISGHRSVSWYQQTPGQGLQFLFEYFSETQRNKGNFPGRFSGRQFSNSRSEMNVSTLELGDSALYLCASSLVAERVNSPLHFGNGTRLTVT.

As concerns this clone: The same CDR3 can be traced to other DNA sequences in this sample. The chain is built from TRBV15 and TRBJ2-1; 11 nucleotides line up with TRBD2. This CDR3 spans 16 amino acids. Trimming removed 3 bases from V and 3 bases from J; junction bases left unmatched: 4. CDR1 is LNHNV, CDR2 YYDKDF, per germline (reference sequence). The CDR3 nucleotides read TGTGCCACCAGCAGGGACCTAGCGGGGGGCTACAATGAGCAGTTCTTC. Translation gives CATSRDLAGGYNEQFF.

The gene calls are TRBV19 and TRBJ2-5, with 7 bases lining up with TRBD1. The CDR3 extends over 14 amino acids. V lost 6 bases, J lost 5 bases, and 9 bases stayed unmatched. Germline V gene lookup returns CDR1 LNHDA and CDR2 SQIVND (reference sequence). The CDR3 bases are TGTGCCAGTAGCCCACAGGGGCCTGTGGAGACCCAGTACTTC. This translates into CASSPQGPVETQYF.

The V call is TRBV6-6, the J call TRBJ1-2; D is unclear. This CDR3 region has 13 residues. CDR1 and CDR2 (germline): MNHNY, SVGAGI (reference sequence). V was trimmed by 5 bases and J by 2 bases, leaving 9 bases between them. This chain's CDR3 is CASSTGLNYGYTF. CDR3 nucleotides: TGTGCCAGCAGTACGGGGTTAAACTATGGCTACACCTTC.

CDR3 nucleotides: TGTGCCAGCAGCTCTGGACAGGGAAACATTCAGTACTTC. This encodes CASSSGQGNIQYF. The rearrangement links TRBV13 to TRBJ2-4; 8 bases align to TRBD1. J lost 6 bases, V lost 4 bases, and 2 bases had no gene match. CDR3 length: 13 amino acids. Germline values: CDR1 PRHDT, CDR2 FYEKMQ (reference sequence).